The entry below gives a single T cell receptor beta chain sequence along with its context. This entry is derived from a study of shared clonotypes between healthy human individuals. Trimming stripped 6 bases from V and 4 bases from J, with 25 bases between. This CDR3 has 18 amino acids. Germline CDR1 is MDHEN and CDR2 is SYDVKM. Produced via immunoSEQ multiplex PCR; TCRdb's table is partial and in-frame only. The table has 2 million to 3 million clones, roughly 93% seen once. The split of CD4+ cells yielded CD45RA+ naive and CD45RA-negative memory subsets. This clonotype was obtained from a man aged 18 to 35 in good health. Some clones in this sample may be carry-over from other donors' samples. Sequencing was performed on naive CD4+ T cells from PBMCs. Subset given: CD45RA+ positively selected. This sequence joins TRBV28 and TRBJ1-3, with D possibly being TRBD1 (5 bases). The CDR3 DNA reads TGTGCCAGCAGGTCCAACTCCCAGGGTAGTATCGCAGGAAACACCATATATTTT. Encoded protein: CASRSNSQGSIAGNTIYF.